This T cell receptor (beta chain) came from a study of blood T cells in healthy people across ages. Study findings and constraints: Percentage of naive T cells showed a strong correlation with TCR beta diversity. Diversity figures derived from one million T cells were judged to underestimate the true value.

From germline, CDR1 is SGHTA and CDR2 FQGNSA. CDR3 length equals 15 residues. V shed 2 bases and J shed 1 base, with 11 bases lying between them. Of note for this clonotype: Its antigen is not identified.

PCR was performed a second time for 7 to 11 cycles using a sample-barcoded 5' primer and a J-beta primer mix. TCRdb ran MiXCR on the 5' RACE reads and lists one entry per CDR3 protein. The sample holds under 750,000 distinct CDR3 sequences, 40% to 55% seen once. Sequencing was carried out using blood. This receptor was identified in an elderly man in good health. The chain couples TRBV7-2 to TRBJ1-1; maybe TRBD1 (5 bases). The CDR3 here is CASSLFAGPNTEAFF. CDR3 in DNA: TGTGCCAGCAGCTTATTTGCAGGGCCGAACACTGAAGCTTTCTTT.